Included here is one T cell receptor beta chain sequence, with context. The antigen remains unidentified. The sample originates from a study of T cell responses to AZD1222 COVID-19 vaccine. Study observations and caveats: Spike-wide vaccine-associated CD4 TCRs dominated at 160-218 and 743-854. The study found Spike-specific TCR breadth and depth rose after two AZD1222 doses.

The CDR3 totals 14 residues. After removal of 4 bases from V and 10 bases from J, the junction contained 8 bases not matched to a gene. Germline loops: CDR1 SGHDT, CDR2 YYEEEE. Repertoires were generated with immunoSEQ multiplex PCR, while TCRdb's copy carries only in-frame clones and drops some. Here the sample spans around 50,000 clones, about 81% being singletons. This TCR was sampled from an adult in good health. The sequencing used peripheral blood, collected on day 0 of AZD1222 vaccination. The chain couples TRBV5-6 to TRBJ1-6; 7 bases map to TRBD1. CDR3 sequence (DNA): TGTGCCAGCAGCGCGGAGACAGGGATATCACCCCTCCACTTT. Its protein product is CASSAETGISPLHF.